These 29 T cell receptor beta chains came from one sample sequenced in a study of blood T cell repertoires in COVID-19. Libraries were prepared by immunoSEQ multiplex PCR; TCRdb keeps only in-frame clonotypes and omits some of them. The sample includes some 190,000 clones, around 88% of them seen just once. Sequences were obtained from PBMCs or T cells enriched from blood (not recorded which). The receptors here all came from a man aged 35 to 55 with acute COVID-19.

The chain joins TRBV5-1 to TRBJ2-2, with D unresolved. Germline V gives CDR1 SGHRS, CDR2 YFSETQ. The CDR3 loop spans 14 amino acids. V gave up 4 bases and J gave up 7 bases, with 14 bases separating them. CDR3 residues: CASSPTARGGELFF. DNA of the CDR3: TGCGCCAGCAGCCCGACCGCTAGAGGCGGGGAGCTGTTTTTT. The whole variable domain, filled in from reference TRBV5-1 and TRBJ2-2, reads KAGVTQTPRYLIKTRGQQVTLSCSPISGHRSVSWYQQTPGQGLQFLFEYFSETQRNKGNFPGRFSGRQFSNSRSEMNVSTLELGDSALYLCASSPTARGGELFFGEGSRLTVL.

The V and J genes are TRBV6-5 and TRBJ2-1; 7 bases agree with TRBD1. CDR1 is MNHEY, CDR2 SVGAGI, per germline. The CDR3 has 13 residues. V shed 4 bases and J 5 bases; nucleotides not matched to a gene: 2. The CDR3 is CASSLTGDNEQFF. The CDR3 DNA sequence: TGTGCCAGCAGTTTAACAGGGGACAATGAGCAGTTCTTC.

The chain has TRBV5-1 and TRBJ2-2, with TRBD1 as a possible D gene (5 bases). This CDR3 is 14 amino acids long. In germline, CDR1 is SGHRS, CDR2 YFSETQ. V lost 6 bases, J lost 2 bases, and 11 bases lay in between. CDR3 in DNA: TGCGCCAGCAAATTTAGGGGTAACACCGGGGAGCTGTTTTTT. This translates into CASKFRGNTGELFF.

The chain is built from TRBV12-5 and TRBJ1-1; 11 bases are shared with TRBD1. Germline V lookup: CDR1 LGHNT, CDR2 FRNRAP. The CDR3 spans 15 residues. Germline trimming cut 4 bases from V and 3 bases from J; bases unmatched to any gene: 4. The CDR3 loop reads CASGSDRGLDTEAFF. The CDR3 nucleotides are TGTGCTAGTGGTTCGGACAGGGGGCTGGACACTGAAGCTTTCTTT.

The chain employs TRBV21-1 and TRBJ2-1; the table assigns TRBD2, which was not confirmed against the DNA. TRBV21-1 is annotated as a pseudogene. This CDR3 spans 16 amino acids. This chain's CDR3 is CASSNPPFRGVYEQFF. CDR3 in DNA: TGTGCCAGCAGCAACCCACCGTTTCGGGGAGTCTATGAGCAGTTCTTC.

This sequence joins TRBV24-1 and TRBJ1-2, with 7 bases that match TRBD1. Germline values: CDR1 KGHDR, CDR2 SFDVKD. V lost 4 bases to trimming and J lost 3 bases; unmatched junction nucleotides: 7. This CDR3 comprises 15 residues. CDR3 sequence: CATSDPGTVDYGYTF. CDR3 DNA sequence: TGTGCCACCAGTGACCCCGGGACAGTGGACTATGGCTACACCTTC.

CDR3 in amino acids: CASSQEPGLAGLETQYF. Written as DNA, the CDR3 is TGCGCCAGCAGCCAAGAACCGGGACTAGCGGGATTGGAGACCCAGTACTTC. V usage is TRBV4-1 and J usage is TRBJ2-5, with 13 bases lining up with TRBD2. CDR3 size: 17 residues. V lost 0 bases, J lost 5 bases, and 6 bases stayed unmatched. CDR1 is MGHRA and CDR2 is YSYEKL in the germline V gene.

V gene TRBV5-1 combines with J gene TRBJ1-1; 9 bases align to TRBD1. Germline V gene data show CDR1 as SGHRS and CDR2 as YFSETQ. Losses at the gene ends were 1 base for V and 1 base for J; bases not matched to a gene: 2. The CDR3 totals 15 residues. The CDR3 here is CASSLIQGANTEAFF. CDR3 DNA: TGCGCCAGCAGCTTGATACAGGGGGCGAACACTGAAGCTTTCTTT. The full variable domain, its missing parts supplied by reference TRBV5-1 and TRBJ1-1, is KAGVTQTPRYLIKTRGQQVTLSCSPISGHRSVSWYQQTPGQGLQFLFEYFSETQRNKGNFPGRFSGRQFSNSRSEMNVSTLELGDSALYLCASSLIQGANTEAFFGQGTRLTVV.

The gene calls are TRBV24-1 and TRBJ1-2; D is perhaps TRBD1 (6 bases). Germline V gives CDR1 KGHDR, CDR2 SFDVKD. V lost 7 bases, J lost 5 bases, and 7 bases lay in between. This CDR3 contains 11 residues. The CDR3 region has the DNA TGTGCCACCAGCCAGGGGTATGGCTACACCTTC. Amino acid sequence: CATSQGYGYTF.

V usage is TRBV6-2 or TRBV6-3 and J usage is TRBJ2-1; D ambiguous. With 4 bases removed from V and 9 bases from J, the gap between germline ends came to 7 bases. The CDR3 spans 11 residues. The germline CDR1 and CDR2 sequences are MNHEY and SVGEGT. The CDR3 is CASSFPGEQFF. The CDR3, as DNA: TGTGCCAGCAGTTTTCCCGGTGAGCAGTTCTTC.

The CDR3 here is CASSESVTSGNTIYF. CDR3 nucleotide sequence: TGTGCCAGCAGTGAGTCCGTCACTTCTGGAAACACCATATATTTT. The chain links TRBV2 to TRBJ1-3, with unresolved D. Trimming removed 3 bases from V and 1 base from J, with 10 bases in between. There are 15 residues in the CDR3. Germline V gene data show CDR1 as SNHLY and CDR2 as FYNNEI.

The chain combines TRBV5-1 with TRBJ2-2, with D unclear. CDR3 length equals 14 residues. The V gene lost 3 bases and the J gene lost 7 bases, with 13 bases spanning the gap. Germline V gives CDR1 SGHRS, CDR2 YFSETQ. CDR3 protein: CASSSPLGVGELFF. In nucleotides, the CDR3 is TGCGCCAGCAGCTCCCCCCTTGGAGTCGGGGAGCTGTTTTTT.

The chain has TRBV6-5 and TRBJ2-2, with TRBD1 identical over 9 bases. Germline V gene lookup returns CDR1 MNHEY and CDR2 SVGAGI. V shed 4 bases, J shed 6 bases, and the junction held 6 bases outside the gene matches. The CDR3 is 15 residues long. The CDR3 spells CASSFLGQGSGELFF. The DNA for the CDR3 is TGTGCCAGCAGTTTCCTGGGACAGGGTTCCGGGGAGCTGTTTTTT.

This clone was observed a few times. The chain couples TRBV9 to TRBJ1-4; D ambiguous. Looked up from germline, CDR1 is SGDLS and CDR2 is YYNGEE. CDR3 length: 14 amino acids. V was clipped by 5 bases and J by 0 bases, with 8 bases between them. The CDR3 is CASRHLATNEKLFF. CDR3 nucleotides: TGTGCCAGCAGACACCTTGCAACTAATGAAAAACTGTTTTTT. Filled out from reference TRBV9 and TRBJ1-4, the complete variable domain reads DSGVTQTPKHLITATGQRVTLRCSPRSGDLSVYWYQQSLDQGLQFLIQYYNGEERAKGNILERFSAQQFPDLHSELNLSSLELGDSALYFCASRHLATNEKLFFGSGTQLSVL.

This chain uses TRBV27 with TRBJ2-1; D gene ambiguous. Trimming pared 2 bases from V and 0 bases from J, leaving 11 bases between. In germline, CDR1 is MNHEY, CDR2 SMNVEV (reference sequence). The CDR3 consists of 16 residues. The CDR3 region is CASSLGVESSYNEQFF. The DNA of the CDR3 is TGTGCCAGCAGTTTAGGAGTCGAGAGCTCCTACAATGAGCAGTTCTTC.

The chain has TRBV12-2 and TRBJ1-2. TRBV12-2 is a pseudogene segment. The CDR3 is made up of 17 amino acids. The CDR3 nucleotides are TGTGCAAGTCGCCCACGGGAGCCGCTCGATTTTTTCTATGGCTACACCTTC. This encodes CASRPREPLDFFYGYTF.

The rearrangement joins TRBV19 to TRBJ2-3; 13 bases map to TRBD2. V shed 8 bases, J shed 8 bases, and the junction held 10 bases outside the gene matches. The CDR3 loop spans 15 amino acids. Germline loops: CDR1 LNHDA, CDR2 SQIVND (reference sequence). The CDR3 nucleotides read TGTGCCAGTCGTGACGATAGACTAGCGGGAGGTACGCAGTATTTT. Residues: CASRDDRLAGGTQYF.

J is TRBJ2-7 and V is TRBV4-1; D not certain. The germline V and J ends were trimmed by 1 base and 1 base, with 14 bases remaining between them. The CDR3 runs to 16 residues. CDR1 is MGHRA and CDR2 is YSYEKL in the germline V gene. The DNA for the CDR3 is TGCGCCAGCAGCCAAGTACGGAGCCACGGGTCCTACGAGCAGTACTTC. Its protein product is CASSQVRSHGSYEQYF.

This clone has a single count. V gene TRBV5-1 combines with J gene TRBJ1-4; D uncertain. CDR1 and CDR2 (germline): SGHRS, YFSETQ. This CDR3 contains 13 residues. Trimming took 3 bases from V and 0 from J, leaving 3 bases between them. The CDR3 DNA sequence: TGCGCCAGCAGCTCAGCAACTAATGAAAAACTGTTTTTT. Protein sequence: CASSSATNEKLFF.

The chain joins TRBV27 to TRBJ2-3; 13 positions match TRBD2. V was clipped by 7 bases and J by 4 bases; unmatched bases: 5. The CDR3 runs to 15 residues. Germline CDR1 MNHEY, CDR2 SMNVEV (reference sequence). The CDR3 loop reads CASNGLAGVADTQYF. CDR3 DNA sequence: TGTGCCAGCAACGGACTAGCGGGAGTCGCAGATACGCAGTATTTT.

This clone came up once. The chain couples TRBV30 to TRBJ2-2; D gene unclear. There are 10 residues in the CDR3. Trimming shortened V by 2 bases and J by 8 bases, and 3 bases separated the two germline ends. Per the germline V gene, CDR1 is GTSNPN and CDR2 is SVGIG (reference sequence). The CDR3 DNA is TGTGCCTGGAGTTCAGGGGAGCTGTTTTTT. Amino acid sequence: CAWSSGELFF.

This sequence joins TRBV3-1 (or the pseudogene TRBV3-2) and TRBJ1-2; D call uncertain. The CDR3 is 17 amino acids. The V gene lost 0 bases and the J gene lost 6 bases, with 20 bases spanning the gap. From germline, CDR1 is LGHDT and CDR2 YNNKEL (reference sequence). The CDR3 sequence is CASSQDFFPKTYNGYTF. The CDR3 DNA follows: TGTGCCAGCAGCCAAGATTTTTTTCCCAAGACATATAATGGCTACACCTTC.

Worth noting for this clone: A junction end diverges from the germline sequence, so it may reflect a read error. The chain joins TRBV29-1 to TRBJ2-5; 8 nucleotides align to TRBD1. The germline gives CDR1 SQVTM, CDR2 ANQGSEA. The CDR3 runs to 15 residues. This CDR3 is CSVEGGTGERETQYF. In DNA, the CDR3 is TGCAGCGTCGAAGGAGGGACAGGAGAGAGAGAGACCCAGTACTTC.

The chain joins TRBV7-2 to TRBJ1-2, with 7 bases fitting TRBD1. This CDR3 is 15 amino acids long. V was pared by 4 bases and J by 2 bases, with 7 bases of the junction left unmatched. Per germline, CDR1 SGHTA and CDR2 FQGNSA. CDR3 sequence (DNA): TGTGCCAGCAGCTCCCCGGGACAGAGCAACTATGGCTACACCTTC. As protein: CASSSPGQSNYGYTF. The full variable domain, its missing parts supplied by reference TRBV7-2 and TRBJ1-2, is GAGVSQSPSNKVTEKGKDVELRCDPISGHTALYWYRQSLGQGLEFLIYFQGNSAPDKSGLPSDRFSAERTGGSVSTLTIQRTQQEDSAVYLCASSSPGQSNYGYTFGSGTRLTVV.

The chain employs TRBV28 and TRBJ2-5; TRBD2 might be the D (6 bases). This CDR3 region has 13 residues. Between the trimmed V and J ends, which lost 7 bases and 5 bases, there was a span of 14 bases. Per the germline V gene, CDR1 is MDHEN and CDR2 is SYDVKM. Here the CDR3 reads CASNQREAETQYF. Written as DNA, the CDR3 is TGTGCCAGCAACCAAAGGGAGGCGGAGACCCAGTACTTC.

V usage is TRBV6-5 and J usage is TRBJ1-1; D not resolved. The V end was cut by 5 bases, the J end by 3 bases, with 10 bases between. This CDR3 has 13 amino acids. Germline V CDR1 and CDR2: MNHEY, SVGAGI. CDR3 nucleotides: TGTGCCAGCAGTCGTGATCAGGACACTGAAGCTTTCTTT. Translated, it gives CASSRDQDTEAFF.

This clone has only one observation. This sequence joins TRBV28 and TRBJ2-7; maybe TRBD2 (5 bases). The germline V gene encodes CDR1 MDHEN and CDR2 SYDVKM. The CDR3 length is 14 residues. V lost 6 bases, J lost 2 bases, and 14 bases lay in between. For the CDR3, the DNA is TGTGCCAGCAGGCCCGGATCCGGGACCTACGAGCAGTACTTC. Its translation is CASRPGSGTYEQYF.

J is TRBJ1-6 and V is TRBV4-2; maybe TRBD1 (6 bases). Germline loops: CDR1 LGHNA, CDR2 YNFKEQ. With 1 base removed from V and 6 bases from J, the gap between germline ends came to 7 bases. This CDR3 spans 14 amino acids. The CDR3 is CASSQARGNSPLHF. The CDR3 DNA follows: TGTGCCAGCAGCCAAGCCAGGGGTAATTCACCCCTCCACTTT.

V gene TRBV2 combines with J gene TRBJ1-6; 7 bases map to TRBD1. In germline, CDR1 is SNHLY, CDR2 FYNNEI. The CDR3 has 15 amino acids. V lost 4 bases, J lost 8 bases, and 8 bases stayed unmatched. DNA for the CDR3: TGTGCCAGCAGTGTCGCGACAGGGAGCTATTCACCCCTCCACTTT. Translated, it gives CASSVATGSYSPLHF.